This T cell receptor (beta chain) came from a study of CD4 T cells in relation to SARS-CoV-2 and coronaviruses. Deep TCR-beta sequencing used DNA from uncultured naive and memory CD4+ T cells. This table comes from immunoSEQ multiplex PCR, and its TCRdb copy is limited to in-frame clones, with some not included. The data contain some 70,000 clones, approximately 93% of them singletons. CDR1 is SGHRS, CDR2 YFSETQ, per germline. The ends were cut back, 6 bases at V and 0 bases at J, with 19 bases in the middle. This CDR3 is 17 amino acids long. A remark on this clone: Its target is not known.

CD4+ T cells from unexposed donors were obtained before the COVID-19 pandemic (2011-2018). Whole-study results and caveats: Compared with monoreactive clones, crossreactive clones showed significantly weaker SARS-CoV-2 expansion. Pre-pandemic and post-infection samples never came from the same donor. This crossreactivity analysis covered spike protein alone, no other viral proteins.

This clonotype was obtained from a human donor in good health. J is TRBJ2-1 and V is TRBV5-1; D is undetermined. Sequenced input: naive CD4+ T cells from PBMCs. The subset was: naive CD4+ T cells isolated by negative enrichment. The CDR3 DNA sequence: TGCGCCAGCACTGAGACGGCGCTGACATTCTCCTACAATGAGCAGTTCTTC. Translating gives CASTETALTFSYNEQFF.